The 14 T cell receptor beta chains presented below share a single source sample, sequenced in a study of cytomegalovirus exposure and HLA in healthy donors. The study ran its PCR with 60 Vbeta and 13 Jbeta primers. TCRdb's table, derived via immunoSEQ multiplex PCR, lists solely in-frame clones and lacks some. The sample lists around 140,000 clones, 75% to 85% seen once, with 2% to 2.5% in the top ten. Specimen: PBMCs. Receptors originate from a woman aged 18-29 years in good health and CMV-seropositive.

The chain couples TRBV6-5 to TRBJ1-1; perhaps TRBD1 as D (5 bases). CDR1 and CDR2 (germline): MNHEY, SVGAGI. The CDR3 extends over 14 amino acids. V lost 6 bases and J lost 1, with 12 bases in between. The DNA of the CDR3 is TGTGCCAGCAGCACGGGGGTAAGGAACACTGAAGCTTTCTTT. Translation gives CASSTGVRNTEAFF.

This rearrangement joins TRBV5-6 to TRBJ2-7; weak D call: TRBD2 (5 bases). Per the germline V gene, CDR1 is SGHDT and CDR2 is YYEEEE. Trimming removed 0 bases at V and 0 bases at J, with 13 bases between. The CDR3 has 16 residues. CDR3 sequence: CASSLEFEGYSYEQYF. CDR3 DNA sequence: TGTGCCAGCAGCTTGGAGTTCGAGGGATACTCCTACGAGCAGTACTTC.

The chain combines TRBV11-2 with TRBJ2-7, with 7 nucleotides matching TRBD2. This CDR3 is 15 amino acids long. CDR1 and CDR2 from the germline V gene are SGHAT and FQNNGV. The V segment lost 0 bases and the J segment 2 bases; nucleotides outside the gene matches: 4. CDR3 nucleotide sequence: TGTGCCAGCAGCTTAGAAGGAAGCGGGGCCTACGAGCAGTACTTC. Its translation: CASSLEGSGAYEQYF.

The chain joins TRBV5-1 to TRBJ2-7; 9 bases agree with TRBD1. The V gene's germline CDR1 is SGHRS and CDR2 YFSETQ. The CDR3 runs 14 residues. V shed 0 bases and J 3 bases; nucleotides not matched to a gene: 1. The CDR3 DNA sequence: TGCGCCAGCAGCTTGGTGACAGGGGGCTACGAGCAGTACTTC. Residues: CASSLVTGGYEQYF.

This chain links TRBV6-1 with TRBJ1-4, with 10 bases identical to TRBD1. The CDR3 is made up of 15 amino acids. The junction had 3 bases not matched to a gene; V was cut back by 1 base and J by 7 bases. Germline CDR1 is MNHNS and CDR2 is SASEGT. The CDR3 DNA reads as TGTGCCAGCAGTGAAGGACAGGGGGCTTTTGAAAAACTGTTTTTT. Protein: CASSEGQGAFEKLFF.

This rearrangement joins TRBV6-6 to TRBJ1-2, with 7 bases that match TRBD1. V lost 7 bases to trimming and J lost 8 bases; unmatched junction nucleotides: 7. Germline assignment: CDR1 MNHNY and CDR2 SVGAGI (reference sequence). The CDR3 totals 12 residues. The CDR3 sequence: CASNPGGEGYTF. CDR3 in DNA: TGTGCCAGCAACCCAGGGGGTGAAGGCTACACCTTC.

The DNA of the CDR3 is TGTGCCAGCTCACAGTCCTATAGCAATCAGCCCCAGCATTTT. It specifies CASSQSYSNQPQHF. V and J are TRBV18 and TRBJ1-5; D gene uncertain. Trimming took 4 bases from V and 0 from J, leaving 7 bases between them. The length of the CDR3 is 14 residues. In germline, CDR1 is KGHSH, CDR2 LQKENI.

This rearrangement joins TRBV6-6 to TRBJ1-2, with D possibly being TRBD1 (5 bases). CDR1 and CDR2 (germline): MNHNY, SVGAGI (reference sequence). CDR3 length: 13 residues. V lost 7 bases and J 5 bases, leaving 14 bases between the germline ends. CDR3 sequence (DNA): TGTGCCAGCACCCGGGGGGGTGGGTATGGCTACACCTTC. Translated, it gives CASTRGGGYGYTF.

V gene TRBV6-5 combines with J gene TRBJ1-5; D gene ambiguous. Germline loops: CDR1 MNHEY, CDR2 SVGAGI. CDR3 length equals 14 residues. Trimming cost V 5 bases and J 0 bases, with 8 bases left between them. CDR3 nucleotide sequence: TGTGCCAGCAGTCTGGGAGGTAGCAATCAGCCCCAGCATTTT. It codes for CASSLGGSNQPQHF.

In this sample, this clone turned up once. This chain uses TRBV15 with TRBJ2-1; 9 bases match TRBD2. Trimming removed 6 bases from V and 5 bases from J; junction bases left unmatched: 8. The CDR3 totals 15 residues. Germline CDR1 is LNHNV and CDR2 is YYDKDF (reference sequence). The CDR3, as DNA: TGTGCCACCAGTTCGGCGGGGGGGATAAACAATGAGCAGTTCTTC. Encoded protein: CATSSAGGINNEQFF.

The chain links TRBV11-2 to TRBJ2-2; 10 bases agree with TRBD2. V was clipped by 1 base and J by 1 base; unmatched bases: 9. This CDR3 is 19 amino acids long. Germline-derived CDR1 and CDR2 are SGHAT and FQNNGV. Here the CDR3 reads CASSLADPLAGGNTGELFF. The DNA for the CDR3 is TGTGCCAGCAGCTTAGCGGATCCCTTAGCGGGGGGGAACACCGGGGAGCTGTTTTTT. The variable domain in full, with the rest retrieved from reference TRBV11-2 and TRBJ2-2, is EAGVAQSPRYKIIEKRQSVAFWCNPISGHATLYWYQQILGQGPKLLIQFQNNGVVDDSQLPKDRFSAERLKGVDSTLKIQPAKLEDSAVYLCASSLADPLAGGNTGELFFGEGSRLTVL.

The J gene is TRBJ2-1, the V gene TRBV13, with 9 positions matching TRBD1. V dropped 0 bases and J dropped 10; count of bases not matched to a gene: 7. CDR1 is PRHDT and CDR2 is FYEKMQ in the germline V gene (reference sequence). The CDR3 has 15 amino acids. The CDR3 sequence: CASSLGGQGASEQFF. The CDR3, as DNA: TGTGCCAGCAGCTTAGGGGGACAGGGAGCTTCGGAGCAGTTCTTC.

The chain couples TRBV4-1 to TRBJ2-5; D may be TRBD2 (5 bases). CDR3 size: 13 residues. Trimming removed 1 base from V and 4 bases from J, with 7 bases in between. Germline-derived CDR1 and CDR2 are MGHRA and YSYEKL. In DNA, the CDR3 is TGCGCCAGCAGCCAAGCTCGGGGAGAGACCCAGTACTTC. Residues: CASSQARGETQYF.

This chain connects TRBV11-2 to TRBJ1-3; 10 bases line up with TRBD1. Germline lookup yields CDR1 SGHAT and CDR2 FQNNGV. The CDR3 has 15 amino acids. The trim removed 5 bases at V and 2 bases at J, leaving 3 bases unmatched. The CDR3 sequence is CASSRQGATGNTIYF. Written as DNA, the CDR3 is TGTGCCAGCAGCCGACAGGGGGCGACTGGAAACACCATATATTTT.